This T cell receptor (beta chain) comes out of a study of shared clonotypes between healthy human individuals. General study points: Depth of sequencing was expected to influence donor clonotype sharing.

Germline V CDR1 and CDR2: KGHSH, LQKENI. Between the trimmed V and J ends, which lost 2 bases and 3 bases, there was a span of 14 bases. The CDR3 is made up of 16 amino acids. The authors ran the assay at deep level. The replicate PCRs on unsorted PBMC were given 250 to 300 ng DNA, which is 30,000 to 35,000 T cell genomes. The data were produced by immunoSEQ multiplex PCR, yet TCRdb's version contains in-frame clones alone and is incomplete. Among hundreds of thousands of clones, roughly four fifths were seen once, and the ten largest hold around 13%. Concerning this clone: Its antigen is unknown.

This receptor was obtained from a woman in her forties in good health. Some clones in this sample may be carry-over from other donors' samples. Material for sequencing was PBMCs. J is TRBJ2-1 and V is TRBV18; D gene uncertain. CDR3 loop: CASSPGRRGYYNEQFF. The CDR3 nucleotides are TGTGCCAGCTCACCAGGTCGTCGTGGTTACTACAATGAGCAGTTCTTC. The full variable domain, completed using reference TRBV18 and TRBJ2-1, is NAGVMQNPRHLVRRRGQEARLRCSPMKGHSHVYWYRQLPEEGLKFMVYLQKENIIDESGMPKERFSAEFPKEGPSILRIQQVVRGDSAAYFCASSPGRRGYYNEQFFGPGTRLTVL.